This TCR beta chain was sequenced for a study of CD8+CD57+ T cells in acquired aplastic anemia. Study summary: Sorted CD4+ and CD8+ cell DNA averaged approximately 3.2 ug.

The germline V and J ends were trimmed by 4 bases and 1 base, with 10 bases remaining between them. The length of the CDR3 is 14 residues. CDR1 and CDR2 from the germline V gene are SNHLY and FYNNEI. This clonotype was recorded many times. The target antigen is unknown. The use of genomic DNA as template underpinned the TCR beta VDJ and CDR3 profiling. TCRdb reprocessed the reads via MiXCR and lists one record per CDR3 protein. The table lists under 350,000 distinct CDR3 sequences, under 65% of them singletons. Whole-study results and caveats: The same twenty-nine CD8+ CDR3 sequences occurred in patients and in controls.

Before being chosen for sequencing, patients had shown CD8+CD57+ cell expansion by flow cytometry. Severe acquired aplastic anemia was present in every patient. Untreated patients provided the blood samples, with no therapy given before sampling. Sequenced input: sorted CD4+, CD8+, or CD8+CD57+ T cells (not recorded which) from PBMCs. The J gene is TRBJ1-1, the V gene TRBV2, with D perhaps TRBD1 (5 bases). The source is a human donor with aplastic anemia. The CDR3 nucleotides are TGTGCCAGCAGTGTGCAAAGGGGGAACACTGAAGCTTTCTTT. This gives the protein CASSVQRGNTEAFF.